This TCR beta chain comes out of a study of Graves' ophthalmopathy and Graves' hyperthyroidism. Pregnancy or lactation, uncontrolled infections and other autoimmune diseases were grounds for excluding patients. Diagnosis relied on clinical symptoms, serum thyroxine, TRAb, thyroid ultrasound and orbital computed tomography. Study outcomes and limitations: Clonotypes were expanded in thyroid at above 0.001 frequency, and most also appeared in blood. As the model predicted ophthalmopathy progression, it achieved a sensitivity of 70.59% and a specificity of 72.22%.

J lost 5 bases, V lost 6 bases, and 7 bases had no gene match. This CDR3 region has 15 residues. CDR1 is MGHDK and CDR2 is SYGVNS in the germline V gene. Scientists amplified the TCR beta CDR3 regions from RNA transcripts. Second-round multiplex PCR followed a first-round RT-PCR using HTBI primers. Each CDR3 protein is one row after TCRdb ran MiXCR on the multiplex PCR reads. The sample lists about 740,000 distinct CDR3 sequences; 40% were seen once. On this clonotype itself: No antigen is known for it.

The genes are TRBV25-1 and TRBJ1-4, with 9 bases matching TRBD1. The sequence came from an adult man with Graves' ophthalmopathy. The specimen was peripheral blood. The CDR3 DNA reads as TGTGCCAGCAGAACAACAGGGGGCGCGAATGAAAAACTGTTTTTT. This sequence encodes CASRTTGGANEKLFF. Filled out from reference TRBV25-1 and TRBJ1-4, the complete variable domain reads EADIYQTPRYLVIGTGKKITLECSQTMGHDKMYWYQQDPGMELHLIHYSYGVNSTEKGDLSSESTVSRIRTEHFPLTLESARPSHTSQYLCASRTTGGANEKLFFGSGTQLSVL.